A single sample gave rise to the 5 T cell receptor beta chains below, sequenced in a study of T cell responses to AZD1222 COVID-19 vaccine. The table came from immunoSEQ multiplex PCR; TCRdb's copy has only in-frame clones and leaves some out. The repertoire includes about 97,000 clones, around 89% of them detected once, and under 8.5% sits in the top ten. The sample here was peripheral blood, taken on day 0 of AZD1222 vaccination. These receptors all come from an adult in good health.

The chain is built from TRBV23-1 and TRBJ2-7; TRBD1 matches at 10 bases. TRBV23-1 is filed as an ORF, its function uncertain. Trimming cost V 4 bases and J 3 bases; bases outside gene matches: 0. CDR3 length equals 13 residues. The chain's CDR3 is CASSRTGGYEQYF. As DNA, the CDR3 is TGCGCCAGCAGTCGGACAGGGGGCTACGAGCAGTACTTC.

The V and J genes are TRBV7-8 and TRBJ2-4; D is perhaps TRBD1 or TRBD2 (6 bases each). The CDR3 is made up of 16 amino acids. Trimming pared 8 bases from V and 1 base from J, leaving 18 bases between. The germline V gene encodes CDR1 SGHVS and CDR2 FQNEAQ. The CDR3 DNA is TGTGCCAGCGGGAAGCGGGTCACAGGGGCCAAAAACATTCAGTACTTC. Protein product: CASGKRVTGAKNIQYF.

The chain uses TRBV11-1 and TRBJ1-1; 12 bases are shared with TRBD1. Trimming removed 2 bases from V and 8 bases from J; junction bases left unmatched: 6. Germline assignment: CDR1 SGHAT and CDR2 FQDESV (reference sequence). The length of the CDR3 is 15 residues. Here the CDR3 DNA reads TGTGCCAGCAGCTTACCCACTGGGACAGGGGGCGAAGCTTTCTTT. Residues: CASSLPTGTGGEAFF.

The chain joins TRBV5-1 to TRBJ2-5; 7 nucleotides align to TRBD1. Germline V gene sequence: CDR1 SGHRS, CDR2 YFSETQ. J was trimmed by 2 bases and V by 4 bases; bases with no gene match: 8. The CDR3 is 15 amino acids. CDR3 sequence (DNA): TGCGCCAGCAGCCCCCAGGGGGTTGAACAAGAGACCCAGTACTTC. Translating gives CASSPQGVEQETQYF.

The sample holds one count of this clone. The rearrangement uses TRBV2 and TRBJ1-2; the D gene is possibly TRBD1 (5 bases). Germline assignment: CDR1 SNHLY and CDR2 FYNNEI. The germline V and J ends were trimmed by 7 bases and 4 bases, with 10 bases remaining between them. The CDR3 is 12 amino acids. The CDR3 DNA is TGTGCCAGCACAGGGTTCGTCTATGGCTACACCTTC. Its protein product is CASTGFVYGYTF.